This T cell receptor (beta chain) was retrieved from a study of shared clonotypes between healthy human individuals. Losses at the gene ends were 1 base for V and 5 bases for J; bases not matched to a gene: 2. The CDR3 has 15 residues. Germline V gene data show CDR1 as SGHNT and CDR2 as YYREEE (reference sequence). Using immunoSEQ multiplex PCR, the repertoire was profiled, and TCRdb retains in-frame clones only, with some absent. The data contain fewer than 2.5 million clones, roughly 93% of them seen just once; the ten biggest clones take up 0.35% to 0.45%. Sequenced input: naive CD4+ T cells from PBMCs. Subset here: CD45RA+ positively selected. The chain combines TRBV5-4 with TRBJ2-3, with TRBD2 matching 12 bases. The sequence derives from a man aged 18 to 30 in good health. Some clones in this sample may be carry-over from other donors' samples. The CDR3 here is CASSLLAGGGDTQYF. CDR3 nucleotides: TGTGCCAGCAGCTTGCTAGCGGGGGGGGGAGATACGCAGTATTTT.